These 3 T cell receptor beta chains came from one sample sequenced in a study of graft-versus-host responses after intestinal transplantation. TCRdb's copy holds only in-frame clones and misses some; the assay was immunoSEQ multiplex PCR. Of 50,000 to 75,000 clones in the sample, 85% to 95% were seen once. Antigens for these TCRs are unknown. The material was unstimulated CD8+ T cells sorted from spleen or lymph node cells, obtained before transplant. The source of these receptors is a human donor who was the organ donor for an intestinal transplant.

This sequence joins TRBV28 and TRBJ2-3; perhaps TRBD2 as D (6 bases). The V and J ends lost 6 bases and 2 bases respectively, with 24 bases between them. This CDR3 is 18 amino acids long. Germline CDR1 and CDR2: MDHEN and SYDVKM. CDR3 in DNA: TGTGCCAGCAGCCATTTCTGGTTGCGGGGCCTTTACACAGATACGCAGTATTTT. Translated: CASSHFWLRGLYTDTQYF.

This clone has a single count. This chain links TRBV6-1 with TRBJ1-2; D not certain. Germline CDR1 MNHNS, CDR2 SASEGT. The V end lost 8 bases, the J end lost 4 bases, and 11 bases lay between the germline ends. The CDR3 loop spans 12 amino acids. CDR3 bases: TGTGCCAGCCAACCAGATACCTATGGCTACACCTTC. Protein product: CASQPDTYGYTF.

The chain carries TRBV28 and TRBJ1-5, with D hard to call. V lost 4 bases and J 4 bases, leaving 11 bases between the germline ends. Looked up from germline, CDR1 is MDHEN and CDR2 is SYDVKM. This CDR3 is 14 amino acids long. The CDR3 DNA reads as TGTGCCAGCAGTTCGAGGGTTGGTAATCAGCCCCAGCATTTT. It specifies CASSSRVGNQPQHF.